These 8 T cell receptor beta chains were all obtained from the same sample, sequenced in a study of blood T cell repertoires in COVID-19. TCRdb's copy holds only in-frame clones and misses some; the assay was immunoSEQ multiplex PCR. Of 100,000 to 150,000 clones in the sample, more than 85% were seen once. The sequenced sample was peripheral blood. All receptors derive from a man aged 50 to 60 with active or convalescent COVID-19.

The chain recombines TRBV5-6 with TRBJ1-2, with 7 bases matching TRBD1. With 0 bases clipped from V and 4 bases from J, the junction kept 9 bases outside the gene matches. CDR3 size: 16 residues. CDR1 is SGHDT, CDR2 YYEEEE, per germline. The CDR3, as DNA: TGTGCCAGCAGCTTGGTAAAGGGGGCGAAGGGCTATGGCTACACCTTC. This encodes CASSLVKGAKGYGYTF.

The chain joins TRBV5-1 to TRBJ2-2; TRBD2 agrees at 9 bases. The CDR3 is 15 residues long. The germline V gene has CDR1 SGHRS and CDR2 YFSETQ. The ends lost 4 bases at V and 2 bases at J; junction bases unmatched: 3. CDR3 sequence reads: CASSRLAGNTGELFF. CDR3 DNA sequence: TGCGCCAGCAGCCGGCTAGCGGGAAACACCGGGGAGCTGTTTTTT.

The gene calls are TRBV29-1 and TRBJ2-7, with D perhaps matching TRBD2 (7 bases). The V gene lost 3 bases and the J gene lost 5 bases, with 11 bases spanning the gap. This CDR3 is built from 12 residues. CDR1 is SQVTM and CDR2 is ANQGSEA in the germline V gene. CDR3 residues: CSVDRGADEQYF. CDR3 sequence (DNA): TGCAGCGTTGATCGGGGGGCAGACGAGCAGTACTTC.

The chain combines TRBV19 with TRBJ2-7; D not resolved. CDR1 and CDR2 (germline): LNHDA, SQIVND (reference sequence). This CDR3 has 14 amino acids. Between the trimmed V and J ends, which lost 3 bases and 4 bases, there was a span of 13 bases. The CDR3 DNA is TGTGCCAGTAGTATGGCTTCAGGTGTTTACGAGCAGTACTTC. It yields the protein CASSMASGVYEQYF.

This chain uses TRBV19 with TRBJ1-4; D unclear. Trimming removed 7 bases at V and 8 bases at J, with 20 bases between. The CDR3 contains 15 residues. Germline V gene sequence: CDR1 LNHDA, CDR2 SQIVND (reference sequence). Written as DNA, the CDR3 is TGTGCCAGTACCATGAATGGGCAGCGGCAAGAAAAACTGTTTTTT. Protein product: CASTMNGQRQEKLFF.

This chain uses TRBV2 with TRBJ1-6; tentatively, D is TRBD1 (6 bases). V was cut by 4 bases and J by 8 bases, with 12 bases left in between. Germline V gene lookup returns CDR1 SNHLY and CDR2 FYNNEI. There are 14 residues in the CDR3. CDR3 nucleotides: TGTGCCAGCAGTGTACAGGGTCGAGATTCACCCCTCCACTTT. It translates to CASSVQGRDSPLHF.

In this sample, this clone turned up once. This chain links TRBV7-2 with TRBJ2-7, with 7 bases aligning to TRBD1. Trimming removed 4 bases from V and 2 bases from J; junction bases left unmatched: 5. The CDR3 runs to 14 residues. Germline V lookup: CDR1 SGHTA, CDR2 FQGNSA. The CDR3 nucleotides are TGTGCCAGCAGCTACGGGGACAGACCCTACGAGCAGTACTTC. Amino acids: CASSYGDRPYEQYF.

The V gene is TRBV4-3, the J gene TRBJ1-5, with D maybe TRBD1 (5 bases). Trimming removed 0 bases at V and 7 bases at J, with 10 bases between. The germline V gene encodes CDR1 LGHNA and CDR2 YSLEER. The CDR3 is 14 amino acids. CDR3 nucleotide sequence: TGCGCCAGCAGCCAAGATGGGGGGGGGCAGCCCCAGCATTTT. Amino acid sequence: CASSQDGGGQPQHF.